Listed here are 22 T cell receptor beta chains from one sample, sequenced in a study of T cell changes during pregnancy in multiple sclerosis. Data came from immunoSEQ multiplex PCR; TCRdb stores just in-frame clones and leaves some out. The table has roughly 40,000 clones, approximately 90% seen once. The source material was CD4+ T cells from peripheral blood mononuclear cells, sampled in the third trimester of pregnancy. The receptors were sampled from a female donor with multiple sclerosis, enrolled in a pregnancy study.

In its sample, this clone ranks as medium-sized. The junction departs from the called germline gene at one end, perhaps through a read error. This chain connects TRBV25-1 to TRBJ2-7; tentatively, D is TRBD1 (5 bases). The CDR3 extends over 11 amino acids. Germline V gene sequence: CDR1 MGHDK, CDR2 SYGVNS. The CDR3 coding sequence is TGTGCCAGCAGTGACCTAGGGGTCCCACACTTC. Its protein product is CASSDLGVPHF.

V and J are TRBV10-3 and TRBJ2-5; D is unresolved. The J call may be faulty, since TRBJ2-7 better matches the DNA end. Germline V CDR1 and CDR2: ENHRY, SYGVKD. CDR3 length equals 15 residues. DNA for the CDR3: TGTGCCATCAGTGGGTACCCACAGAGCTCCTACGAGCAGTACTTC. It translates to CAISGYPQSSYEQYF.

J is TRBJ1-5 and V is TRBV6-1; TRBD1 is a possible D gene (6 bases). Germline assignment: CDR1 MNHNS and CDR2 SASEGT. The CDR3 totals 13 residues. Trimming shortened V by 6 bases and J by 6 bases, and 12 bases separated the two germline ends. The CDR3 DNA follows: TGTGCCAGCAGCCTAGGGGGGGTTCAGCCCCAGCATTTT. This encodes CASSLGGVQPQHF.

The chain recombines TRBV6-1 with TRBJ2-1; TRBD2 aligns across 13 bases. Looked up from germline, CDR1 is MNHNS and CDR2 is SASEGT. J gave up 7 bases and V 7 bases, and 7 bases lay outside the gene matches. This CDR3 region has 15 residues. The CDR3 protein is CASNQLAGGANEQFF. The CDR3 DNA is TGTGCCAGCAACCAACTAGCGGGGGGGGCGAATGAGCAGTTCTTC.

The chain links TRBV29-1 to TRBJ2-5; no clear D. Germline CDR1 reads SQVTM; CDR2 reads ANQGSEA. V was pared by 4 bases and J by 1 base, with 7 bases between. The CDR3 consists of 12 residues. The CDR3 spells CSVAGIQETQYF. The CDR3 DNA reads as TGCAGCGTTGCAGGAATCCAAGAGACCCAGTACTTC.

The CDR3 sequence is CASRPRGTSGSYEQYF. The CDR3 DNA sequence: TGTGCCAGCCGCCCCCGTGGGACTAGCGGGAGTTACGAGCAGTACTTC. This rearrangement joins TRBV18 to TRBJ2-7, with 14 bases that match TRBD2. Trimming cost V 8 bases and J 4 bases; bases outside gene matches: 10. The germline V gene encodes CDR1 KGHSH and CDR2 LQKENI. CDR3 size: 16 residues.

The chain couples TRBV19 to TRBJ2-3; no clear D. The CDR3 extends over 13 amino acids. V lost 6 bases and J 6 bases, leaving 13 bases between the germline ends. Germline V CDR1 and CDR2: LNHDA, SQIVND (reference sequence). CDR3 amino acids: CASSHRPADTQYF. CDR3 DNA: TGTGCCAGTAGCCACCGCCCTGCGGATACGCAGTATTTT.

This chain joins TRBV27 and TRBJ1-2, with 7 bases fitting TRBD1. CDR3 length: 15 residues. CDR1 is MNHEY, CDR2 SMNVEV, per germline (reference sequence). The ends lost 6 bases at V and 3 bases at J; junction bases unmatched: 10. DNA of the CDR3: TGTGCCAGCAGCCTATACCAGGGGGTGGACTATGGCTACACCTTC. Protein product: CASSLYQGVDYGYTF.

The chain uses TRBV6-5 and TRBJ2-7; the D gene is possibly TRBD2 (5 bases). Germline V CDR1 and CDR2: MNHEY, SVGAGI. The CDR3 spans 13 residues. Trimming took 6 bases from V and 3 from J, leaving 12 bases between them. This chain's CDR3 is CASRGPGGYEQYF. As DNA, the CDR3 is TGTGCCAGCAGGGGTCCTGGAGGCTACGAGCAGTACTTC.

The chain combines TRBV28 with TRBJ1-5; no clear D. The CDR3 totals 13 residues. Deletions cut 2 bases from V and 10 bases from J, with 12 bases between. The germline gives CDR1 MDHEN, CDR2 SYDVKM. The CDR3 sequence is CASSLLPPNPQHF. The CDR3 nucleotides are TGTGCCAGCAGTTTACTACCCCCCAACCCCCAGCATTTT.

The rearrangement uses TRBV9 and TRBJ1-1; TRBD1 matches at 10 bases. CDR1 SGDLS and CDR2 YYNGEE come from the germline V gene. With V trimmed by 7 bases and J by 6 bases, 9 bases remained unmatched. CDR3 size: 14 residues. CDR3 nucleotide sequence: TGTGCCAGCTCGCCGGGGACAGGGGCTTCTGAAGCTTTCTTT. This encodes CASSPGTGASEAFF. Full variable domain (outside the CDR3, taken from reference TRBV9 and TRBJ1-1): DSGVTQTPKHLITATGQRVTLRCSPRSGDLSVYWYQQSLDQGLQFLIQYYNGEERAKGNILERFSAQQFPDLHSELNLSSLELGDSALYFCASSPGTGASEAFFGQGTRLTVV.

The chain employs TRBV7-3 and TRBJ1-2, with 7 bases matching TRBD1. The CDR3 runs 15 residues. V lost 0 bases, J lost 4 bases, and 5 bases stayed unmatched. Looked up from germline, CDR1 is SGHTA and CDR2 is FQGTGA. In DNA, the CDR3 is TGTGCCAGCAGCTTAACGGGACAGTGGCCCTATGGCTACACCTTC. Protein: CASSLTGQWPYGYTF. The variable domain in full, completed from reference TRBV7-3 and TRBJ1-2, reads GAGVSQTPSNKVTEKGKYVELRCDPISGHTALYWYRQSLGQGPEFLIYFQGTGAADDSGLPNDRFFAVRPEGSVSTLKIQRTERGDSAVYLCASSLTGQWPYGYTFGSGTRLTVV.

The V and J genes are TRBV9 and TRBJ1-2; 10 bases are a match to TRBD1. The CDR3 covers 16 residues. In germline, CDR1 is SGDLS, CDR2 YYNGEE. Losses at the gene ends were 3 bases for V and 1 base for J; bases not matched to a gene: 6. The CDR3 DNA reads TGTGCCAGCAGCGCCCGGGACAGGGGCCTTAACTATGGCTACACCTTC. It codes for CASSARDRGLNYGYTF.

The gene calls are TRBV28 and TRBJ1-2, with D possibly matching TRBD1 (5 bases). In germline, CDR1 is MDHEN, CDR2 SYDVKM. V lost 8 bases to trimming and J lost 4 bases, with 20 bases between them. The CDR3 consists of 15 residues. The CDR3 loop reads CASGGTSWGVYGYTF. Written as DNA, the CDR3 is TGTGCCAGCGGGGGGACCAGTTGGGGCGTCTATGGCTACACCTTC.

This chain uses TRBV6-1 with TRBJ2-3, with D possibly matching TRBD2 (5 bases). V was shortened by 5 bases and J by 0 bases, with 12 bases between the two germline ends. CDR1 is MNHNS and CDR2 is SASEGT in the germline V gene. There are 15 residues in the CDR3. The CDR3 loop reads CASSPLAASTDTQYF. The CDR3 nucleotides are TGTGCCAGCAGTCCCCTAGCAGCCAGCACAGATACGCAGTATTTT.

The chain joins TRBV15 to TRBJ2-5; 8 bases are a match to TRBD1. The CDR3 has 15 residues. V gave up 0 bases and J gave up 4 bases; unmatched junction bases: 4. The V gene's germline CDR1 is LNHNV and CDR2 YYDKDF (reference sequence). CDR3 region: CATSRDRGTGETQYF. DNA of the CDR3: TGTGCCACCAGCAGAGATAGAGGGACAGGAGAGACCCAGTACTTC.

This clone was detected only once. The CDR3 coding sequence is TGTGCCAGCAGTGCGACAGGGTTGGGCTATGGCTACACCTTC. Its protein is CASSATGLGYGYTF. This chain links TRBV27 with TRBJ1-2, with 7 bases matching TRBD1. CDR1 and CDR2 from the germline V gene are MNHEY and SMNVEV (reference sequence). Trimming cost V 5 bases and J 4 bases; bases outside gene matches: 7. The CDR3 is made up of 14 amino acids.

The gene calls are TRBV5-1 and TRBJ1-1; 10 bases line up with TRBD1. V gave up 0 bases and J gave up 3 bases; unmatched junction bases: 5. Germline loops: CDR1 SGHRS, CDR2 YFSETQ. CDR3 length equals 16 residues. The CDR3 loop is CASSLAGTGEYTEAFF. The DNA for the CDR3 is TGCGCCAGCAGCTTGGCCGGGACAGGGGAGTACACTGAAGCTTTCTTT.

Here the CDR3 DNA reads TGTGCCAGCAGCTTAGCGCAAGGGCGGGGGTCCTACGAGCAGTACTTC. This encodes CASSLAQGRGSYEQYF. The chain couples TRBV7-8 to TRBJ2-7, with TRBD2 matching over 7 bases. Germline CDR1 and CDR2: SGHVS and FQNEAQ. J gave up 1 base and V 0 bases, and 6 bases lay outside the gene matches. This CDR3 spans 16 amino acids.

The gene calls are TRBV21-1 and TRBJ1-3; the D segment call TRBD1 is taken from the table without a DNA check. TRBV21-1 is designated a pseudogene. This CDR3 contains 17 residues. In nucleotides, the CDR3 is TGTGCCAACCACGTTACGGACAATAAACTCTCTGGAAACACCATATATTTT. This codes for CANHVTDNKLSGNTIYF.

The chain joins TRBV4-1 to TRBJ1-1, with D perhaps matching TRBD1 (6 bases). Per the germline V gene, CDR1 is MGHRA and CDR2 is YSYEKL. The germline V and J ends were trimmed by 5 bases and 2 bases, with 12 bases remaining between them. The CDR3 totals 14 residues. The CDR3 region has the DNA TGCGCCAGCAGCTATGGACAGATCAACACTGAAGCTTTCTTT. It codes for CASSYGQINTEAFF.

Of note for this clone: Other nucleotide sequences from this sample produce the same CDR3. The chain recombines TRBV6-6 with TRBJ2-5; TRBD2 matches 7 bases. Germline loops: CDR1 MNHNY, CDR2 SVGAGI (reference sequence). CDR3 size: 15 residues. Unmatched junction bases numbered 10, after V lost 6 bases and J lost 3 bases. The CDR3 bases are TGTGCCAGCAGCCGAAGGGAGGGTCGGGAAGAGACCCAGTACTTC. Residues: CASSRREGREETQYF.